These T cell receptor beta chains were read from a single sample in a study of blood T cell repertoires in COVID-19. Sequencing used immunoSEQ multiplex PCR; TCRdb keeps in-frame clones, though not all of them. This sample carries 15,000 to 25,000 clones, 70% to 90% of them seen once, and the ten largest clones take roughly 31%. Source material: peripheral blood. All receptors derive from a human donor with active COVID-19. The donor label of this sample is uncertain. CDR3s leave out the opening cysteine and the closing phenylalanine or tryptophan.

j_call,v_call,cdr3_aa
TRBJ2-7,TRBV24-1,ATSGRTSGTGFDEQY
TRBJ2-1,TRBV10-3,AISAEQGDEQF
TRBJ1-4,TRBV7-2,ASSSAGAAVNEKLF
TRBJ2-7,TRBV11-2,ASSPQPYEQY
TRBJ2-7,TRBV7-9,ASSLPGTYEQY
TRBJ2-3,TRBV5-4,ASSPSGASTDTQY
TRBJ2-3,TRBV3-1/TRBV3-2,ASSDTSGYTDTQY
TRBJ1-5,TRBV7-2,ATADRVNQPQH
TRBJ2-1,TRBV27,ASSFHGLAGEKSYNEQF
TRBJ2-7,TRBV7-2,ASSWIRDGEQY